Shown below are 9 T cell receptor beta chains from a single sample sequenced in a study of Graves' ophthalmopathy and Graves' hyperthyroidism. The sequenced template was RNA, covering the TCR beta CDR3 region. HTBI primers served in a first-round RT-PCR, which a second-round multiplex PCR followed. From the multiplex PCR reads, TCRdb called clonotypes with MiXCR, one entry per CDR3 protein. The sample lists about 480,000 distinct CDR3 sequences; around an eighth were seen once. The sample was blood. These receptors all come from a woman in her twenties or thirties with Graves' ophthalmopathy.

This clonotype was seen many times. The rearrangement uses TRBV4-1 and TRBJ2-5; D uncertain. There are 12 residues in the CDR3. Trimming left V 0 bases short and J 5 bases short, with 4 bases between. Looked up from germline, CDR1 is MGHRA and CDR2 is YSYEKL. For the CDR3, the DNA is TGCGCCAGCAGCCAAGATACGGAGACCCAGTACTTC. As protein: CASSQDTETQYF.

This clonotype appeared many times. The chain carries TRBV12-3 or TRBV12-4 and TRBJ1-5, with D uncertain. V was shortened by 0 bases and J by 5 bases, with 8 bases between the two germline ends. The CDR3 is 14 amino acids. The CDR3 sequence is CASSLAPLDQPQHF. The CDR3, as DNA: TGTGCCAGCAGTTTAGCGCCCTTGGATCAGCCCCAGCATTTT.

This clonotype was observed many times. The CDR3 protein is CASSLRDRGIQYF. DNA of the CDR3: TGTGCCAGCAGTCTCCGGGACAGGGGGATTCAGTACTTC. V gene TRBV12-3 or TRBV12-4 combines with J gene TRBJ2-4; 11 bases are shared with TRBD1. With V trimmed by 5 bases and J by 10 bases, 4 bases remained unmatched. The CDR3 is 13 amino acids.

This clonotype was seen repeatedly, ten times or more. J is TRBJ1-6 and V is TRBV6-4; 9 nucleotides agree with TRBD1. CDR1 is MRHNA and CDR2 is SNTAGT in the germline V gene. V lost 6 bases to trimming and J lost 4 bases; unmatched junction nucleotides: 1. This CDR3 contains 14 residues. DNA of the CDR3: TGTGCCAGCAGGGGACAGGGTTATAATTCACCCCTCCACTTT. Protein product: CASRGQGYNSPLHF.

This clonotype occurred many times. The genes are TRBV2 and TRBJ1-2; 7 bases are a match to TRBD1. The junction had 4 bases not matched to a gene; V was cut back by 1 base and J by 5 bases. The CDR3 length is 14 residues. CDR1 SNHLY and CDR2 FYNNEI come from the germline V gene. The CDR3 sequence: CASSEGRGSYGYTF. CDR3 sequence (DNA): TGTGCCAGCAGTGAAGGCAGGGGGAGTTATGGCTACACCTTC.

The chain links TRBV6-2 or TRBV6-3 to TRBJ1-5; D perhaps matches TRBD1 (6 bases). Trimming took 7 bases from V and 4 from J, leaving 32 bases between them. The length of the CDR3 is 20 residues. Per germline, CDR1 MNHEY and CDR2 SVGEGT. The CDR3 here is CASTQRARGNPFAENQPQHF. The DNA for the CDR3 is TGTGCCAGCACCCAAAGAGCCAGGGGCAATCCGTTCGCTGAAAATCAGCCCCAGCATTTT.

This clonotype was seen repeatedly, ten times or more. The CDR3 DNA reads TGTGCCCTTAAGGGGCCCGGGGAGCTGTTTTTT. This gives the protein CALKGPGELFF. The chain joins TRBV6-1 to TRBJ2-2; maybe TRBD1 (5 bases). The germline V gene encodes CDR1 MNHNS and CDR2 SASEGT. V gave up 11 bases and J gave up 6 bases, with 10 bases separating them. CDR3 size: 11 residues.

Worth noting for this clonotype: A much larger clone differs by one base, so this may be a read error. The J gene is TRBJ1-2, the V gene TRBV29-1; TRBD1 matches at 7 bases. CDR3 size: 13 residues. From germline, CDR1 is SQVTM and CDR2 ANQGSEA. CDR3 DNA: TGCATCGTTCAATTCGACAGGGTAGATGGCTACACCTTC. Translating it yields CIVQFDRVDGYTF.

J is TRBJ1-2 and V is TRBV25-1; TRBD1 might be the D (5 bases). This CDR3 contains 12 residues. Trimming took 9 bases from V and 8 from J, leaving 16 bases between them. Germline assignment: CDR1 MGHDK and CDR2 SYGVNS. The CDR3 bases are TGTGCCAGTCCCGTTAAGTCAGGGGGCTACACCTTC. Protein sequence: CASPVKSGGYTF.